This T cell receptor (beta chain) was retrieved from a study of blood T cells in healthy people across ages. Whole-study findings and limits: A roughly linear fall in TCR beta diversity per million T cells was seen with increasing age. A strong correlation was seen between TCR beta diversity and naive T cell percentage.

The CDR3 is made up of 14 amino acids. Total RNA extracted from each sample amounted to at least 5 micrograms. This clonotype has a handful of counts. Its cognate antigen is unknown. A second PCR, run for about 7 to 11 cycles, used a sample-barcoded 5' primer plus a J-beta primer mix. TCRdb re-called the 5' RACE reads with MiXCR, one entry per CDR3 protein. The profile shows around 1,500,000 distinct CDR3 sequences, roughly 30% of them singletons. The receptor comes from a woman younger than 45 in good health. Sequencing was performed on blood. The J gene is TRBJ2-1, the V gene TRBV21-1. TRBV21-1 is a pseudogene. The CDR3 loop reads CASSKDNSENEQFF. In DNA, the CDR3 is TGTGCCAGCAGCAAAGATAACTCGGAAAATGAGCAGTTCTTC.